The sequence of this T cell receptor (beta chain) was determined in a study of cytomegalovirus exposure and HLA in healthy donors (TCRdb year 2017). A note on the overall study: According to an earlier analysis of a few hundred of the donors, about 179 million T cells yielded 117 million unique TCR beta sequences and approximately 300 Gb of sequence data. An early release that covered more than 550 HLA-typed donors contained around 330 gigabases of sequencing data and tens of millions of unique TCR sequences. Of the roughly 400 genotyped donors, about 80% fell in the genetic ancestry cluster associated with self-reported Caucasian donors. The study aimed to test whether cataloging public T cell receptors could reveal signatures of past pathogen exposure. The study used immunosequencing to profile the T cell repertoires of approximately 650 subjects and linked those repertoires to cytomegalovirus serostatus. Along with the roughly 670-subject first cohort, a separate validation cohort of around 120 different subjects was used. The study combined high-throughput TCR immunosequencing, statistical association of individual TCRs with disease status, and machine learning to predict cytomegalovirus infection status. A later analysis re-examined previously published TCR beta repertoires from just over 650 donors and added high-resolution HLA genotyping to investigate patterns of TCR occurrence. The later analysis used no new phenotypic data to find candidate immune exposures, relying instead on TCR beta sequences and their occurrence across donors. In an earlier analysis of a few hundred of the donors, high-throughput TCR beta sequencing was used to judge whether each TCR beta V gene segment behaved as functional or pseudogenic. Donor age, sex, ethnicity and CMV serostatus were collected together with the repertoire data. A later genetic analysis used genome-wide SNP genotypes for about three fifths of the 666 donors, treating that subset as a discovery cohort. Every discovery cohort repertoire had been produced on one sequencing platform. Class I and class II HLA loci were covered by the typing at four-digit resolution. The number of typed donors differed by locus: about 620-630 for A, B, C, DRB1 and DQB1; some 500 for DQA1; fewer than 610 for DPA1; and around 450 for DPB1. About 5 DR-DQ haplotypes were handled as single units for association and clustering, since linkage in the cohort was strong. Across under 500 genotyped donors of the cohort, an average of approximately 240,000 unique TCR beta nucleotide sequences per donor were sequenced, and roughly a sixth of those sequences were non-productive. What the research found in general, with its limitations: In a later analysis, around 17,000 TCR beta sequences were associated with specific HLA alleles at a false discovery rate of 0.05. When HLA alleles, especially DR and DQ, strongly co-occurred, TCR associations were difficult to assign to individual alleles. The 87-base-pair reads could not distinguish some IMGT-functional V segments, including TRBV6-2 and TRBV6-3, so those segments were excluded. Because counts were too low, some 17 rarely observed V segments, including chromosome 9 orphons, were excluded from the earlier analysis of 587 of the donors. CMV serostatus was the only immune exposure information available for the cohort. A total of 150 or so TCR beta chains were listed by the study as associated with cytomegalovirus. The cohort was sequenced for TCR beta chains only, and without alpha or paired-chain data the features that could be detected were limited. A further reported finding was that TCR beta sequences accurately predicted the HLA-A and HLA-B alleles for most subjects in the first cohort. Compared with equally common non-associated chains, HLA-associated TCR beta chains in a later analysis were more clonally expanded and had lower generation probabilities. In an earlier analysis of over 550 of the donors, most TCR beta V segments were observed in productive rearrangements about 87% or about 30% of the time, broadly matching IMGT annotations. A later genetic analysis associated a missense DCLRE1C variant with V-gene and J-gene trimming of TCR beta chains, and an independent cohort replicated the association. According to the authors, the approach could potentially be generalized to other disease states and immunological phenotypes. HLA typing was unavailable for some donors at each locus, so association tests used only the typed subset. In a later analysis, TCR association rates were found to vary across HLA loci, with the most associated TCRs seen for DRB1 alleles and the fewest for HLA-C alleles. A later analysis found that most CMV-associated TCR beta chains appeared HLA-restricted, with HLA associations seemingly driven largely by CMV exposure. Several of the top co-occurrence clusters appeared to be linked to parvovirus B19, influenza, CMV and Epstein-Barr virus, according to a later analysis. Compared with the approximately 720-donor mean, donors in an Asian-associated ancestry cluster had fewer N-insertions in productive TCRs, according to a later genetic analysis. In vitro tests confirmed that a few of the cytomegalovirus-associated TCR beta chains recognize cytomegalovirus antigens. The classifier was reported to diagnose cytomegalovirus status with high specificity and sensitivity in both the original and validation cohorts. Sequencing depth was assumed to be roughly uniform across donors in the presence/absence analyses, though that assumption may not hold. The sequencing pipeline was judged likely to have produced a cluster of highly shared sequence variants as a technical artifact. Across donors, most TCR sequences were observed very rarely, whereas some public TCRs were present in many individuals. Linkage disequilibrium might explain the correlated functional status among segregating V segments, but an unknown experimental factor could not be excluded.

Libraries were constructed by the immunoSEQ multiplex PCR assay. The multiplex PCR relied on a mix of 60 forward primers for TCR Vbeta segments and 13 reverse primers for TCR Jbeta segments. Amplification of the CDR3 region of rearranged TCR beta genes was performed with a multiplex PCR assay on genomic DNA. On the Illumina HiSeq System, the amplified TCR beta libraries were sequenced as 87-base-pair reads. On the authors' methods: A later analysis counted some 74 million unique TCR beta chains across the 600 to 850 repertoires, and roughly 9.9 million of these chains were shared by at least two donors. To remove PCR and sequencing errors, raw reads were error-corrected and collapsed into unique sequences using a nearest-neighbor algorithm that merged closely related sequences. V, D and J gene segments were assigned by aligning CDR3 sequences to IMGT reference sequences. For a sequence to be retained, at least a six-nucleotide match to both a V gene segment and a J gene segment was required. Rearrangements were classified as productive when the CDR3 lacked stop codons and remained in frame with V and J, and all other rearrangements were classified as non-productive. Following IMGT convention, CDR3 was defined as the stretch from the second conserved V-encoded cysteine to the conserved J-encoded phenylalanine. The earlier analysis of about 560 of the donors excluded any sequence lacking an unambiguous match to a single V gene segment. An earlier analysis of just under 600 of the donors called V segments functional above 56.7% productive rearrangements and segregating when the between-donor standard deviation exceeded 5%. A statistical classification framework was built for diagnosing cytomegalovirus status from the catalog of TCR beta chain sequences. In a later analysis, TCR nucleotide sequences were compared against IMGT/GENE-DB human TR gene sequences so that V and J genes could be assigned. A later analysis assigned CDR3 sequences and most-parsimonious VDJ recombination scenarios with the TCRdist pipeline. In a later analysis, every TCR beta chain was defined by the combination of its CDR3 amino acid sequence and its V-gene family, and reads without a unique V-gene family were dropped. A later analysis removed several hundred highly shared, low-generation-probability nucleotide sequences to deal with suspected cross-contamination and a sequencing artifact. In a later analysis, a clonal expansion index was calculated for each public chain from normalized within-repertoire ranks of inferred template counts. A later analysis computed generation probabilities with a VDJ recombination model fitted to out-of-frame rearrangements, and checked the results against IGoR. In a later analysis, hypergeometric tests were used to score TCR-TCR, TCR-HLA and TCR-CMV co-occurrence, with a repertoire-size bias correction applied to TCR pairs. To estimate false discovery rates, a later analysis permuted the HLA or CMV assignments 20 times. In a later analysis, co-occurring TCRs were grouped with DBSCAN, and TCRdist sequence similarity was added when clustering was performed within HLA-allele-positive subsets. For co-occurrence clustering, repertoires with fewer than 30,000 or more than 120,000 public chains were excluded, along with about five repertoires with anomalous nucleotide sharing. The source is immuneACCESS, and TCRdb retained only in-frame sequences with V and J called. Part of the clones is not carried over; for the studies checked, unresolved V genes explain less than half of this, and the remainder is unexplained. D and trimming come from the DNA, and the V and J calls and clone size come from that table. Present in this sample are about 98,000 clones, 65% to 80% of which were seen just once. The ten top clones hold roughly 17% of the sample.

The cohort was made up of 666 healthy bone marrow donors. At the time of sampling, all cohort members were nominally healthy, though unrecorded immune exposures were likely present. The donor tested CMV seropositive and was one of the 289 seropositive cohort members. Every donor gave a peripheral blood sample, and the peripheral blood mononuclear cells from that sample were used for TCR beta sequencing. Genomic DNA extraction from the blood cell samples was performed with the Qiagen DNeasy Blood Extraction Kit. In regard to this clone: Its antigen is unknown. The input lacks base qualities; no much larger clone sits a single base away.

V drops 5 bases and J drops 3 bases, leaving 3 bases in between. CDR3 length: 11 amino acids, cysteine to phenylalanine. The retained sequence is limited to the CDR3, 33 bases, with the frame set at the first base. CDR1 and CDR2 are read off the germline V gene (reference sequence) as MNHNY and SVGAGI. The chain links TRBV6-6 with TRBJ2-3; no D gene call is confident. Material: PBMCs. This receptor was identified in a man aged 55 to 69 in good health and CMV-seropositive. The encoded CDR3 is CASSTTDTQYF. The bases read TGTGCCAGCAGTACAACAGATACGCAGTATTTT.